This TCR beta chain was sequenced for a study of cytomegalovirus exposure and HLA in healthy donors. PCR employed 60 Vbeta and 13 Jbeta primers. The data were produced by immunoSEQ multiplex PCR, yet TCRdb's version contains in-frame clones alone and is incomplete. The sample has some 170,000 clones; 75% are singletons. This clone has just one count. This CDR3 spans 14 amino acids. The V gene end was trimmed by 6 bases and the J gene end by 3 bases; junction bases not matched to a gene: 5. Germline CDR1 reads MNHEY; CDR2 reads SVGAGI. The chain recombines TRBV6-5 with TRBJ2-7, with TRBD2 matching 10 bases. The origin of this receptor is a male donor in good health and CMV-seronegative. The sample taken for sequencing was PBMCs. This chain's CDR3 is CASRVAGGYYEQYF. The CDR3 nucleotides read TGTGCCAGCAGAGTAGCGGGAGGTTACTACGAGCAGTACTTC.